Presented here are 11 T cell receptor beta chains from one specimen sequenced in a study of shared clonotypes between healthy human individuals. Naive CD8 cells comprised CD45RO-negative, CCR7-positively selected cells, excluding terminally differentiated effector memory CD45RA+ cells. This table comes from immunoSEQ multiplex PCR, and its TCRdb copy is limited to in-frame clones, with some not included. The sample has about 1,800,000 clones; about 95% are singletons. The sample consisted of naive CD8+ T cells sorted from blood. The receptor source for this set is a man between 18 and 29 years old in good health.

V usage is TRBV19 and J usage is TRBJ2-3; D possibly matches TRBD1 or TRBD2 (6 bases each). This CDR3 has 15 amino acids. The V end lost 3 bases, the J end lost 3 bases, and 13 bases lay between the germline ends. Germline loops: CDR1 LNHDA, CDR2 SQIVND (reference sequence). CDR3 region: CASSITLGGTDTQYF. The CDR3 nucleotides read TGTGCCAGTAGTATTACCCTAGGGGGGACAGATACGCAGTATTTT. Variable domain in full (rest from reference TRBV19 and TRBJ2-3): DGGITQSPKYLFRKEGQNVTLSCEQNLNHDAMYWYRQDPGQGLRLIYYSQIVNDFQKGDIAEGYSVSREKKESFPLTVTSAQKNPTAFYLCASSITLGGTDTQYFGPGTRLTVL.

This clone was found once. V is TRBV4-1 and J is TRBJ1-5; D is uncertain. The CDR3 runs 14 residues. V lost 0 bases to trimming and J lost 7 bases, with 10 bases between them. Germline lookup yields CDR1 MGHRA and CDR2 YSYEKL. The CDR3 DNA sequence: TGCGCCAGCAGCCAAGATAGGGAAGTGCAGCCCCAGCATTTT. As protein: CASSQDREVQPQHF.

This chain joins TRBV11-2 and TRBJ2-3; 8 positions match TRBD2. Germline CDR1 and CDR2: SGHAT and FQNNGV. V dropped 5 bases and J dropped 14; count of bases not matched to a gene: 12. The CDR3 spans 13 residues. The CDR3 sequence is CASSPLADFSPYF. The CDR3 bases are TGTGCCAGCAGCCCACTAGCGGATTTCTCACCGTATTTT.

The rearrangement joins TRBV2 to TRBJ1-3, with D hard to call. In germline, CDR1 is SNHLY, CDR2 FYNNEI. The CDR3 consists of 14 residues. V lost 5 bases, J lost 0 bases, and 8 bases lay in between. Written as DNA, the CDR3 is TGTGCCAGCAGTCACGGGGACTCTGGAAACACCATATATTTT. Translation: CASSHGDSGNTIYF.

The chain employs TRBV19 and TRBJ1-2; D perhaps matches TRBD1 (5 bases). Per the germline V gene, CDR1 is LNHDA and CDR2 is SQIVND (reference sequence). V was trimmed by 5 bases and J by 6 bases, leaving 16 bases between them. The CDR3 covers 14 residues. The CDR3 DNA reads TGTGCCAGTAGTGCTTACGATGAGGGGAATGGCTACACCTTC. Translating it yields CASSAYDEGNGYTF. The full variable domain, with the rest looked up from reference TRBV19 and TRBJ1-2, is DGGITQSPKYLFRKEGQNVTLSCEQNLNHDAMYWYRQDPGQGLRLIYYSQIVNDFQKGDIAEGYSVSREKKESFPLTVTSAQKNPTAFYLCASSAYDEGNGYTFGSGTRLTVV.

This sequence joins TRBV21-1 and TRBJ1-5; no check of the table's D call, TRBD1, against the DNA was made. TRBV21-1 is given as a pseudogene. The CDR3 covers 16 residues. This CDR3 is CASRRNGQGSNQPQHF. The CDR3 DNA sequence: TGTGCCAGCCGCCGGAACGGGCAGGGTAGCAATCAGCCCCAGCATTTT.

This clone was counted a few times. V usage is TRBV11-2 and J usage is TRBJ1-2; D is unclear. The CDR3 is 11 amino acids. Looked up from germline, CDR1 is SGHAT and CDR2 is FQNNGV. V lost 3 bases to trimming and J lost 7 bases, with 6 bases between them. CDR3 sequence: CASSFEGGYTF. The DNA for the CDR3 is TGTGCCAGCAGCTTTGAGGGTGGCTACACCTTC.

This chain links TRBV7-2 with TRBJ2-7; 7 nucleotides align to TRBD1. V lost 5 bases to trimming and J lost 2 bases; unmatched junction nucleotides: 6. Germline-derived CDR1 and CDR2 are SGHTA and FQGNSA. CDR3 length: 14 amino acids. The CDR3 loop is CASSLTGVPYEQYF. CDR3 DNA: TGTGCCAGCAGCCTTACAGGGGTCCCCTACGAGCAGTACTTC.

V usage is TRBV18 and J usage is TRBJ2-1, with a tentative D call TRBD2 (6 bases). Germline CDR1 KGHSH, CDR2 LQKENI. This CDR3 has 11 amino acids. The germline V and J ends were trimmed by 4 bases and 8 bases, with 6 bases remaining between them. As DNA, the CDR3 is TGTGCCAGCTCACGGGGGGATGAGCAGTTCTTC. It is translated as CASSRGDEQFF.

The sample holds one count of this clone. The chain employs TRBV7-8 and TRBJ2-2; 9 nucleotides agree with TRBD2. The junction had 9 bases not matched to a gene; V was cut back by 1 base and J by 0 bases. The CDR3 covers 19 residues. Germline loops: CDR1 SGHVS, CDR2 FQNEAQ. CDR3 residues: CASSLGAGGPHPNTGELFF. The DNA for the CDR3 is TGTGCCAGCAGCTTAGGGGCGGGAGGGCCCCATCCGAACACCGGGGAGCTGTTTTTT. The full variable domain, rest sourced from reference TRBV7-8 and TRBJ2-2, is GAGVSQSPRYKVAKRGQDVALRCDPISGHVSLFWYQQALGQGPEFLTYFQNEAQLDKSGLPSDRFFAERPEGSVSTLKIQRTQQEDSAVYLCASSLGAGGPHPNTGELFFGEGSRLTVL.

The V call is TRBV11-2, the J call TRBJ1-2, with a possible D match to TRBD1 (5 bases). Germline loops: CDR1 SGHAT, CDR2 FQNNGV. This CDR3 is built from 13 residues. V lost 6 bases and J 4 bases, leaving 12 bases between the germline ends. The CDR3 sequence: CASRMDTAYGYTF. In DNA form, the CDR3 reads TGTGCCAGCAGGATGGACACCGCCTATGGCTACACCTTC.